This is a list of T cell receptor beta chains from one sample in a study of T-cell reconstitution after alpha-beta-depleted transplantation in children. From the PCR reads, TCRdb called clonotypes with MiXCR, one entry per CDR3 protein. The table includes just over 70,000 distinct CDR3 sequences, around 6.6% detected once. Sequenced here: PBMCs from the stem cell graft donor, sampled from the stem cell graft. The source is a human donor who donated a stem cell graft to a child with acute lymphoblastic leukemia. CDR3s include the opening cysteine and the closing phenylalanine or tryptophan. The D gene is left open where the match is weak. Clone size is given as how often the clone was seen (once, few, many) or a class if it is expanded.

TRBD1,many,TRBJ2-2,TRBV5-6,CASSFFTGANTGELFF,TGTGCCAGCAGCTTTTTTACAGGGGCCAACACCGGGGAGCTGTTTTTT
TRBD2,many,TRBJ2-7,TRBV4-1,CASSQDFPSGSSYEQYF,TGCGCCAGCAGCCAAGATTTTCCTAGCGGGAGTTCGTACGAGCAGTACTTC
NA,many,TRBJ1-6,TRBV20-1,CSAKDRQLSSYNSPLHF,TGCAGTGCTAAGGACCGTCAGTTAAGCTCCTATAATTCACCCCTCCACTTT
NA,many,TRBJ2-7,TRBV2,CASTGDSYEQYF,TGTGCCAGCACAGGGGATTCCTACGAGCAGTACTTC
NA,few,TRBJ2-7,TRBV6-5,CASSYSSPTRGNYEQYF,TGTGCCAGCAGTTACTCGAGTCCCACCAGGGGAAACTACGAGCAGTACTTC
TRBD2,many,TRBJ2-1,TRBV4-2,CASSRPSGENDQFF,TGTGCCAGCAGCCGGCCTAGCGGGGAGAATGATCAGTTCTTC
NA,few,TRBJ2-5,TRBV7-8,CASSLDAKETQYF,TGTGCCAGCAGCTTAGATGCAAAAGAGACCCAGTACTTC
NA,many,TRBJ1-5,TRBV20-1,CSARNRVVPNQPQHF,TGCAGTGCCCGGAACAGGGTTGTACCCAATCAGCCCCAGCATTTT
NA,many,TRBJ2-1,TRBV6-5,CASSYGGSHSNEQFF,TGTGCCAGCAGTTACGGCGGCTCCCACTCCAATGAGCAGTTCTTC
NA,many,TRBJ1-2,TRBV4-1,CASSQDAGSDYGYTF,TGCGCCAGCAGCCAAGACGCAGGGAGTGACTATGGCTACACCTTC
NA,few,TRBJ1-1,TRBV7-9,CASSDGQRVRGEETEAFF,TGTGCCAGCAGCGACGGACAGAGGGTAAGGGGCGAGGAGACTGAAGCTTTCTTT
NA,many,TRBJ1-5,TRBV6-5,CASTLGQPLVPQHF,TGTGCCAGCACCCTCGGACAGCCCCTAGTGCCCCAGCATTTT
TRBD2,many,TRBJ2-7,TRBV5-1,CASSLGLAGGEQYF,TGCGCCAGCAGCTTGGGGCTAGCGGGAGGGGAGCAGTACTTC
TRBD1,many,TRBJ2-7,TRBV20-1,CSAGGAGTGTPYEQYF,TGCAGTGCTGGAGGCGCCGGGACAGGGACCCCCTACGAGCAGTACTTC
NA,few,TRBJ2-1,TRBV4-1,CASSQGTTGHLYNEQFF,TGCGCCAGCAGCCAAGGGACAACAGGCCACCTCTACAATGAGCAGTTCTTC
NA,many,TRBJ2-2,TRBV12-3/TRBV12-4,CASTLGGPGELFF,TGTGCCAGCACCCTCGGAGGGCCCGGGGAGCTGTTTTTT
TRBD2,many,TRBJ2-7,TRBV28,CASRPVGAGGAYEQYF,TGTGCCAGCAGACCCGTTGGGGCGGGAGGAGCGTACGAGCAGTACTTC
TRBD2,few,TRBJ2-3,TRBV28,CASMGGRILDTQYF,TGTGCCAGCATGGGCGGGAGGATACTAGATACGCAGTATTTT
NA,many,TRBJ1-4,TRBV12-3/TRBV12-4,CASSPGWGGTNEKLFF,TGTGCCAGCAGTCCTGGCTGGGGGGGGACTAATGAAAAACTGTTTTTT
TRBD2,many,TRBJ2-7,TRBV7-9,CASSLTSGRGEQYF,TGTGCCAGCAGCTTGACTAGCGGGAGAGGCGAGCAGTACTTC
TRBD1,many,TRBJ2-5,TRBV5-1,CASSSGTGEETQYF,TGCGCCAGCAGCTCCGGGACAGGGGAAGAGACCCAGTACTTC
TRBD1,many,TRBJ2-2,TRBV29-1,CSVRLGTGGLFF,TGCAGCGTCCGACTGGGGACAGGGGGACTGTTTTTT